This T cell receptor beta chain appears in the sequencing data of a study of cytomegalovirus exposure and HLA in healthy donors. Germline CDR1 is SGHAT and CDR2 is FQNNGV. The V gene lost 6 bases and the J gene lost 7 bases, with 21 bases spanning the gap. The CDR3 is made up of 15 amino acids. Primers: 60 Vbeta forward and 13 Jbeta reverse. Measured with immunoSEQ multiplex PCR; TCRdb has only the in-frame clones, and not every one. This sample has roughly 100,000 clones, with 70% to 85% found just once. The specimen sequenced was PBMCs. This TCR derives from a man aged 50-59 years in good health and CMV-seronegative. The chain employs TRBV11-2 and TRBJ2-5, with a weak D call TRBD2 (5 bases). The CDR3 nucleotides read TGTGCCAGCAGTTACGCGAGCGGACCGTCAATGACCCAGTACTTC. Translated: CASSYASGPSMTQYF.